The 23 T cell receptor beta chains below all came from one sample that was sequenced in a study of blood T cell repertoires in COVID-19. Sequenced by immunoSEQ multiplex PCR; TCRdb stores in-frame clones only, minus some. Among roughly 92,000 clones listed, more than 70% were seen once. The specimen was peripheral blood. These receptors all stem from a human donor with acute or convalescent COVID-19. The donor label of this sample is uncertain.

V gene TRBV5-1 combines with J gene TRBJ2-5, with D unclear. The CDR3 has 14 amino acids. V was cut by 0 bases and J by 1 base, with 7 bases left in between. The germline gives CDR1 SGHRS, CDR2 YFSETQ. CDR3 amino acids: CASSLALFQETQYF. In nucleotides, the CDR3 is TGCGCCAGCAGCTTGGCCCTTTTCCAAGAGACCCAGTACTTC.

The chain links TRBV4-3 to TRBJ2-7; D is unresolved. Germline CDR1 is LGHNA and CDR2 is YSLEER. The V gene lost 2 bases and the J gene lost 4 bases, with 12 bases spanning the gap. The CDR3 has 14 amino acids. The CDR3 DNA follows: TGCGCCAGCAGCCAACGGCAGGCCCATTACGAGCAGTACTTC. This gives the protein CASSQRQAHYEQYF.

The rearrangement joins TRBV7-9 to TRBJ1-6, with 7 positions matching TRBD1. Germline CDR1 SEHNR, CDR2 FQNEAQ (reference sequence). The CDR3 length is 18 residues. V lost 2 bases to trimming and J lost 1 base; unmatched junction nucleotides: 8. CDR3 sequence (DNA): TGTGCCAGCAGCTTACAAGCAGGGGGATGGTCCTATAATTCACCCCTCCACTTT. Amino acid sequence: CASSLQAGGWSYNSPLHF.

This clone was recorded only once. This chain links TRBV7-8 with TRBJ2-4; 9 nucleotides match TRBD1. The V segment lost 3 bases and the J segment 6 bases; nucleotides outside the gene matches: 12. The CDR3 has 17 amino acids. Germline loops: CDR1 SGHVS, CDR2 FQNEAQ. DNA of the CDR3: TGTGCCAGCAGCTTCCACCCCCCCGGGACAGGGATAAACATTCAGTACTTC. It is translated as CASSFHPPGTGINIQYF.

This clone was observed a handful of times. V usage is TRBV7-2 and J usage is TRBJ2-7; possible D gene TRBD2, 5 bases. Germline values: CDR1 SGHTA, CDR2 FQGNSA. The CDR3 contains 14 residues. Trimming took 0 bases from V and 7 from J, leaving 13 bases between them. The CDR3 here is CASSLARTSYEQYF. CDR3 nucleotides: TGTGCCAGCAGCTTAGCAAGAACTAGTTATGAGCAGTACTTC.

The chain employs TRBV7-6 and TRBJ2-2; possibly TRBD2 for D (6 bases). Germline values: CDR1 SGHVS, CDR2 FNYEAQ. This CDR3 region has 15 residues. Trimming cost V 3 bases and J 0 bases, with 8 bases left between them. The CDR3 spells CASSFGTPNTGELFF. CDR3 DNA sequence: TGTGCCAGCAGCTTCGGGACTCCGAACACCGGGGAGCTGTTTTTT.

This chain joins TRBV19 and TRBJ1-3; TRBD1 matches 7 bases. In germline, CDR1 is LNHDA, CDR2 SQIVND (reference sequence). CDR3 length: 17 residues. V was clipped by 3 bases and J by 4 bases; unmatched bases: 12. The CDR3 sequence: CASSILRPTGTGNTIYF. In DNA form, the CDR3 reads TGTGCCAGTAGTATTCTCCGCCCGACAGGGACCGGAAACACCATATATTTT.

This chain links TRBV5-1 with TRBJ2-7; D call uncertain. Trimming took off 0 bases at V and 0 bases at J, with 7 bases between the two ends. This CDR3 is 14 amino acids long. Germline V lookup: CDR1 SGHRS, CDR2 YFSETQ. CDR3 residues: CASSLGSSSYEQYF. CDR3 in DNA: TGCGCCAGCAGCTTGGGTTCCAGCTCCTACGAGCAGTACTTC.

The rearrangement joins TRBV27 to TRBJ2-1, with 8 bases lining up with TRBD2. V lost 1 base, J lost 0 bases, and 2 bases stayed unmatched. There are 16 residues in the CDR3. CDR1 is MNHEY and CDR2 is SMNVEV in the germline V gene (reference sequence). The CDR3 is CASSLWTSPSYNEQFF. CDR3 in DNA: TGTGCCAGCAGTTTATGGACTAGCCCCTCCTACAATGAGCAGTTCTTC.

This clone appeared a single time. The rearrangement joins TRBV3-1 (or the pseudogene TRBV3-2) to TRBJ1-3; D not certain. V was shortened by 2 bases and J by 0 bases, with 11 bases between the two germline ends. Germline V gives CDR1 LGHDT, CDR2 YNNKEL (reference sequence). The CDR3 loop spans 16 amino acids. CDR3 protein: CASSQFTGNSGNTIYF. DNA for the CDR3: TGTGCCAGCAGCCAATTCACGGGGAACTCTGGAAACACCATATATTTT.

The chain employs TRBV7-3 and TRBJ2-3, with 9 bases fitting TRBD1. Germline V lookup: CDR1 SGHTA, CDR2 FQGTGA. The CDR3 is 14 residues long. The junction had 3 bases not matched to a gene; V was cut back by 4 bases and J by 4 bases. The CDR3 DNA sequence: TGTGCCAGCAGCTCCGACAGGGGGGCAGATACGCAGTATTTT. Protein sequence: CASSSDRGADTQYF.

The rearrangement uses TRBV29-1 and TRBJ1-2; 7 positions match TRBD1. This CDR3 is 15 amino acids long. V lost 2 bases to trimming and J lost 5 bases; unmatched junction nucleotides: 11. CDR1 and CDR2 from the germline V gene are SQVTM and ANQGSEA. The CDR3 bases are TGCAGCGTTGAAATTCCCAGGGGGACATCGTATGGCTACACCTTC. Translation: CSVEIPRGTSYGYTF.

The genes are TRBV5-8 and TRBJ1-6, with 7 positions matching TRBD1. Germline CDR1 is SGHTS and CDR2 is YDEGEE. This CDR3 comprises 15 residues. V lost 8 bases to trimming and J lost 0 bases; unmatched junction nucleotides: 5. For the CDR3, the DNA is TGTGCCAGACAGGGGTCCAACTCCTATAATTCACCCCTCCACTTT. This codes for CARQGSNSYNSPLHF.

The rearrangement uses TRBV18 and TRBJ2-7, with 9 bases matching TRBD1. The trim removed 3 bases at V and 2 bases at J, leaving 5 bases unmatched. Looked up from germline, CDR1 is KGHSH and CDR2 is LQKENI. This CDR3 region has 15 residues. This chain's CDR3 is CASSPTQGAAYEQYF. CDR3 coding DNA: TGTGCCAGCTCACCGACACAGGGGGCGGCCTACGAGCAGTACTTC.

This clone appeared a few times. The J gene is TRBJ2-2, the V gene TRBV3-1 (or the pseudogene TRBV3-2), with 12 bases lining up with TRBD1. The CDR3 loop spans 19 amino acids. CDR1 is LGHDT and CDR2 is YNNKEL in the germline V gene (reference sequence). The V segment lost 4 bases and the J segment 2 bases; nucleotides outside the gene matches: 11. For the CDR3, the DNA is TGTGCCAGCAGCCGTTGGGTTTGGGGACAGGGGGCAAACACCGGGGAGCTGTTTTTT. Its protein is CASSRWVWGQGANTGELFF.

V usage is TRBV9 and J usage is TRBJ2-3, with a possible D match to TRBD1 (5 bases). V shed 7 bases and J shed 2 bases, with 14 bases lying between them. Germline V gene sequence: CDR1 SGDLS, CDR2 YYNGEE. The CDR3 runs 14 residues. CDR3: CASGRDDYTDTQYF. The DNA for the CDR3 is TGTGCCAGCGGCAGGGATGATTACACAGATACGCAGTATTTT.

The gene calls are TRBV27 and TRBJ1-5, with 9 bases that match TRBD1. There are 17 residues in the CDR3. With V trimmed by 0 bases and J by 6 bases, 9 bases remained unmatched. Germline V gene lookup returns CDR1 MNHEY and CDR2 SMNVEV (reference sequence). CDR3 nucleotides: TGTGCCAGCAGTTTATCGTACGGACAGGGGATGACTCAGCCCCAGCATTTT. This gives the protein CASSLSYGQGMTQPQHF.

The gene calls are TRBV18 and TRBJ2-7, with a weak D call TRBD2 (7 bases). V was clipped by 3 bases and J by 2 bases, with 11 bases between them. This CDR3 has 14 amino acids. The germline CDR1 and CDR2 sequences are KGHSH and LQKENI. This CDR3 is CASSPAGAPYEQYF. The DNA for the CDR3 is TGTGCCAGCTCACCCGCGGGGGCCCCCTACGAGCAGTACTTC.

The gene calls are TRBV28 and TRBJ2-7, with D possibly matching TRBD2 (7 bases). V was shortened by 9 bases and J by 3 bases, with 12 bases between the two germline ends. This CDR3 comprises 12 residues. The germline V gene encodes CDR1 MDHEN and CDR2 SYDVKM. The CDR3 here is CASGGADYEQYF. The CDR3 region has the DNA TGTGCCAGTGGGGGGGCCGACTACGAGCAGTACTTC.

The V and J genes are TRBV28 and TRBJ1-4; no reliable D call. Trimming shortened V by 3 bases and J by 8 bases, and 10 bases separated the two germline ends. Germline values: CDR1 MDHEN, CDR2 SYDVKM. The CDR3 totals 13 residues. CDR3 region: CASSLVRREKLFF. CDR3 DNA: TGTGCCAGCAGTTTGGTCAGGCGAGAAAAACTGTTTTTT.

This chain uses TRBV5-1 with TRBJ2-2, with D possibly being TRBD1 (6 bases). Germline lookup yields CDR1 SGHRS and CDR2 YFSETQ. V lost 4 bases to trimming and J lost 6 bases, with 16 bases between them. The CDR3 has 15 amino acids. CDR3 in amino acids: CASSPTGTTAGELFF. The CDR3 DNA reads TGCGCCAGCAGCCCAACCGGGACAACTGCCGGGGAGCTGTTTTTT.

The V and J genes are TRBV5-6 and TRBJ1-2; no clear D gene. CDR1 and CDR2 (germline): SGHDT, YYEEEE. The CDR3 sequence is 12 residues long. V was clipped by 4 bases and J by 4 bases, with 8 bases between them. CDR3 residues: CASSPSGYGYTF. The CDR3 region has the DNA TGTGCCAGCAGCCCCAGCGGCTATGGCTACACCTTC.

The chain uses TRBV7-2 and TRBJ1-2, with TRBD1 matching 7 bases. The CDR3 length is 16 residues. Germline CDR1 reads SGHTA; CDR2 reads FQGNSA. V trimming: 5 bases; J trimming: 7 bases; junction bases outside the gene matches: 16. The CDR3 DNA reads TGTGCCAGCAGCCCAGGGGGGCAGGGGGTTGGTGGTGGCTACACCTTC. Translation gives CASSPGGQGVGGGYTF.